This TCR beta chain was retrieved from a study of cytomegalovirus exposure and HLA in healthy donors. CDR3 length: 13 amino acids. V lost 7 bases to trimming and J lost 5 bases; unmatched junction nucleotides: 4. Germline values: CDR1 MDHEN, CDR2 SYDVKM. PCR used 60 Vbeta primers and 13 Jbeta primers. Assay: immunoSEQ multiplex PCR; the TCRdb copy retains only in-frame clones and omits some. The data contain approximately 130,000 clones, around 77% of them seen just once; the ten biggest clones take up 1% to 1.5%. As to this clone: Its antigen is as yet unknown.

Study outcomes and limitations: The dataset shows that most TCR sequences were rare, while some public TCRs occurred in many donors. Previous analysis showed most TCR beta V segments were productive about 87% or about 30% of the time.

Sequenced input: PBMCs. The receptor's source is a man between 45 and 60 years old in good health and CMV-seronegative. This sequence joins TRBV28 and TRBJ1-1, with TRBD1 matching 10 bases. CDR3 in DNA: TGTGCCAGCATCGACAGGGGGCGGACTGAAGCTTTCTTT. Encoded protein: CASIDRGRTEAFF. Full variable domain (remainder filled in from reference TRBV28 and TRBJ1-1): DVKVTQSSRYLVKRTGEKVFLECVQDMDHENMFWYRQDPGLGLRLIYFSYDVKMKEKGDIPEGYSVSREKKERFSLILESASTNQTSMYLCASIDRGRTEAFFGQGTRLTVV.